Listed here are 26 T cell receptor beta chains from one sample, sequenced in a study of cytomegalovirus exposure and HLA in healthy donors. PCR primers comprised 60 Vbeta and 13 Jbeta primers. Sequencing was performed with immunoSEQ multiplex PCR; in TCRdb, only in-frame clones are kept and a portion is missing. The table lists around 58,000 clones, roughly 74% of them singletons, with 30% to 35% in the top ten. The material sequenced was PBMCs. These TCRs come from a man aged 40-49 years in good health and CMV-seropositive.

CDR3 nucleotide sequence: TGTGCCTGGAGCTCCGGGACTAGCGGGGGTGCAGATACGCAGTATTTT. Its protein product is CAWSSGTSGGADTQYF. The rearrangement uses TRBV30 and TRBJ2-3; TRBD2 matches at 14 bases. J was trimmed by 4 bases and V by 3 bases; bases with no gene match: 6. The CDR3 is made up of 16 amino acids. Germline V gene lookup returns CDR1 GTSNPN and CDR2 SVGIG (reference sequence).

The chain joins TRBV30 to TRBJ1-4, with D tentatively TRBD1 (6 bases). This CDR3 is 16 amino acids long. Germline-derived CDR1 and CDR2 are GTSNPN and SVGIG (reference sequence). With 1 base removed from V and 0 bases from J, the gap between germline ends came to 12 bases. Here the CDR3 DNA reads TGTGCCTGGAGTGGGGGGTCAGGGGCAACTAATGAAAAACTGTTTTTT. It codes for CAWSGGSGATNEKLFF.

This clone was picked up one time. The chain uses TRBV5-6 and TRBJ2-3; the D is unclear. Trimming pared 1 base from V and 5 bases from J, leaving 5 bases between. From germline, CDR1 is SGHDT and CDR2 YYEEEE. The CDR3 contains 12 residues. The CDR3 DNA sequence: TGTGCCAGCAGCTTGAACTTAGATACGCAGTATTTT. It codes for CASSLNLDTQYF.

The chain has TRBV14 and TRBJ2-5, with 7 bases fitting TRBD1. This CDR3 has 17 amino acids. Looked up from germline, CDR1 is SGHDN and CDR2 is FVKESK. J lost 1 base, V lost 2 bases, and 10 bases had no gene match. CDR3 coding DNA: TGTGCCAGCAGCCAAAAATGGGGACAGCACATCCAAGAGACCCAGTACTTC. It codes for CASSQKWGQHIQETQYF. The whole variable domain, remainder taken from reference TRBV14 and TRBJ2-5, is EAGVTQFPSHSVIEKGQTVTLRCDPISGHDNLYWYRRVMGKEIKFLLHFVKESKQDESGMPNNRFLAERTGGTYSTLKVQPAELEDSGVYFCASSQKWGQHIQETQYFGPGTRLLVL.

This clone was seen a few times. The chain couples TRBV2 to TRBJ2-1, with TRBD2 matching over 7 bases. From germline, CDR1 is SNHLY and CDR2 FYNNEI. V lost 6 bases, J lost 3 bases, and 8 bases stayed unmatched. The CDR3 runs to 15 residues. The CDR3 spells CASSARGGNYNEQFF. CDR3 in DNA: TGTGCCAGCAGCGCCCGCGGGGGTAACTACAATGAGCAGTTCTTC.

The J gene is TRBJ2-3, the V gene TRBV7-2; no clear D. The V gene lost 4 bases and the J gene lost 5 bases, with 7 bases spanning the gap. Per germline, CDR1 SGHTA and CDR2 FQGNSA. CDR3 length: 12 amino acids. CDR3 nucleotides: TGTGCCAGCAGCTCCCTAGGAGATACGCAGTATTTT. It encodes CASSSLGDTQYF.

The chain links TRBV5-6 to TRBJ1-2; 10 positions agree with TRBD1. Germline V gene sequence: CDR1 SGHDT, CDR2 YYEEEE. The CDR3 extends over 16 amino acids. J gave up 2 bases and V 0 bases, and 4 bases lay outside the gene matches. The DNA of the CDR3 is TGTGCCAGCAGCTTGGCGGACAGGGGGGTAAACTATGGCTACACCTTC. Translating it yields CASSLADRGVNYGYTF. The whole variable domain, remainder taken from reference TRBV5-6 and TRBJ1-2, is DAGVTQSPTHLIKTRGQQVTLRCSPKSGHDTVSWYQQALGQGPQFIFQYYEEEERQRGNFPDRFSGHQFPNYSSELNVNALLLGDSALYLCASSLADRGVNYGYTFGSGTRLTVV.

The genes are TRBV18 and TRBJ2-1; D may be TRBD1 (6 bases). V lost 1 base, J lost 9 bases, and 19 bases lay in between. This CDR3 is 16 amino acids long. Germline V CDR1 and CDR2: KGHSH, LQKENI. This CDR3 reads CASSPRGQGQASEQFF. The CDR3 DNA follows: TGTGCCAGCTCACCACGGGGGCAGGGGCAGGCTAGTGAGCAGTTCTTC.

This chain links TRBV10-1 with TRBJ2-5, with D perhaps matching TRBD1 (6 bases). The germline gives CDR1 WNHNN, CDR2 SYGVQD (reference sequence). V dropped 3 bases and J dropped 5 bases, with 16 bases sitting between them. The CDR3 extends over 15 amino acids. In nucleotides, the CDR3 is TGCGCCAGCAGTGATGGGACGGGCAGGGGTGAGACCCAGTACTTC. Amino acids: CASSDGTGRGETQYF.

The chain has TRBV10-3 and TRBJ2-2; no clear D. The length of the CDR3 is 12 residues. Looked up from germline, CDR1 is ENHRY and CDR2 is SYGVKD. V lost 9 bases and J 4 bases, leaving 9 bases between the germline ends. The CDR3 sequence: CAIFDTTGELFF. CDR3 nucleotide sequence: TGTGCCATATTTGACACCACCGGGGAGCTGTTTTTT.

The gene calls are TRBV6-1 and TRBJ2-7; the D is unclear. This CDR3 spans 12 amino acids. From germline, CDR1 is MNHNS and CDR2 SASEGT. V gave up 5 bases and J gave up 2 bases, with 7 bases separating them. The CDR3: CASSLSTYEQYF. The CDR3 bases are TGTGCCAGCAGTCTAAGCACCTACGAGCAGTACTTC.

The V call is TRBV27, the J call TRBJ2-3; 8 bases agree with TRBD1. The CDR3 contains 14 residues. V was clipped by 7 bases and J by 0 bases; unmatched bases: 3. CDR1 is MNHEY, CDR2 SMNVEV, per germline (reference sequence). The CDR3 loop reads CASTRGPSTDTQYF. CDR3 coding DNA: TGTGCCAGCACCAGGGGGCCGAGCACAGATACGCAGTATTTT.

The V call is TRBV19, the J call TRBJ2-1, with TRBD1 matching 7 bases. Trimming removed 7 bases from V and 0 bases from J; junction bases left unmatched: 3. The germline V gene has CDR1 LNHDA and CDR2 SQIVND (reference sequence). The CDR3 is 14 amino acids. CDR3 coding DNA: TGTGCCAGTAAAGGGGGCTTCTCCTACAATGAGCAGTTCTTC. Translating it yields CASKGGFSYNEQFF. Filled out from reference TRBV19 and TRBJ2-1, the complete variable domain reads DGGITQSPKYLFRKEGQNVTLSCEQNLNHDAMYWYRQDPGQGLRLIYYSQIVNDFQKGDIAEGYSVSREKKESFPLTVTSAQKNPTAFYLCASKGGFSYNEQFFGPGTRLTVL.

This chain links TRBV6-5 with TRBJ1-2, with 7 positions matching TRBD1. V was pared by 2 bases and J by 4 bases, with 1 base of the junction left unmatched. CDR1 and CDR2 (germline): MNHEY, SVGAGI. CDR3 size: 13 residues. CDR3 nucleotide sequence: TGTGCCAGCAGTTACGAGGGGGCCTATGGCTACACCTTC. Translated, it gives CASSYEGAYGYTF.

The chain joins TRBV5-1 to TRBJ1-1; D may be TRBD1 (6 bases). The ends were cut back, 0 bases at V and 2 bases at J, with 11 bases in the middle. The CDR3 runs 15 residues. Germline CDR1 and CDR2: SGHRS and YFSETQ. The CDR3 nucleotides are TGCGCCAGCAGCTTGGGGGGACACCAAAACACTGAAGCTTTCTTT. It yields the protein CASSLGGHQNTEAFF.

The chain joins TRBV6-8 to TRBJ1-2, with 9 bases aligning to TRBD1. The CDR3 length is 14 residues. From germline, CDR1 is MNHGY and CDR2 SAAAGT. With V trimmed by 8 bases and J by 5 bases, 9 bases remained unmatched. CDR3 protein: CASGGDRGVYGYTF. DNA of the CDR3: TGTGCCAGCGGGGGAGACAGGGGGGTTTATGGCTACACCTTC.

CDR3 loop: CASSLGGRGGADTQYF. The CDR3, as DNA: TGTGCCAGCAGCTTAGGAGGGCGGGGGGGCGCAGATACGCAGTATTTT. V is TRBV7-2 and J is TRBJ2-3, with TRBD2 identical over 9 bases. The V segment lost 1 base and the J segment 4 bases; nucleotides outside the gene matches: 6. CDR1 SGHTA and CDR2 FQGNSA come from the germline V gene. The CDR3 is made up of 16 amino acids.

In this sample, this clone turned up a few times. The chain carries TRBV4-1 and TRBJ2-1; perhaps TRBD2 as D (5 bases). The CDR3 is 17 residues long. Deletions cut 1 base from V and 1 base from J, with 14 bases between. The germline gives CDR1 MGHRA, CDR2 YSYEKL. The CDR3 DNA reads TGCGCCAGCAGCCAAGCCCCCCATCGGGGTTCCTACAATGAGCAGTTCTTC. The encoded protein is CASSQAPHRGSYNEQFF.

The V call is TRBV7-3, the J call TRBJ2-6; a weak D match, TRBD2 (6 bases). The germline V gene encodes CDR1 SGHTA and CDR2 FQGTGA. V was pared by 5 bases and J by 5 bases, with 16 bases between. The CDR3 has 16 residues. This chain's CDR3 is CASSPRAAGRANVLTF. The CDR3 DNA is TGTGCCAGCAGCCCCCGGGCGGCGGGGCGGGCCAACGTCCTGACTTTC.

This chain uses TRBV13 with TRBJ2-7, with D perhaps matching TRBD1 (6 bases). Germline V CDR1 and CDR2: PRHDT, FYEKMQ (reference sequence). The germline V and J ends were trimmed by 3 bases and 2 bases, with 14 bases remaining between them. This CDR3 is 15 amino acids long. CDR3 protein: CASSFLGGQTYEQYF. The CDR3 nucleotides read TGTGCCAGCAGCTTCCTAGGTGGACAGACCTACGAGCAGTACTTC.

V is TRBV5-1 and J is TRBJ2-6; no definite D call. This CDR3 spans 16 amino acids. Trimming pared 1 base from V and 0 bases from J, leaving 8 bases between. Germline V gives CDR1 SGHRS, CDR2 YFSETQ. CDR3 loop: CASSLTVSSGANVLTF. CDR3 sequence (DNA): TGCGCCAGCAGCTTGACAGTTAGCTCTGGGGCCAACGTCCTGACTTTC.

CDR3 protein: CASSQNTAAARQGGGYTF. The CDR3 nucleotides read TGCGCCAGCAGCCAAAACACGGCGGCTGCCCGACAGGGTGGCGGCTACACCTTC. This rearrangement joins TRBV4-1 to TRBJ1-2; 7 bases map to TRBD1. J was trimmed by 8 bases and V by 2 bases; bases with no gene match: 20. The CDR3 has 18 residues. CDR1 is MGHRA, CDR2 YSYEKL, per germline.

V gene TRBV11-2 combines with J gene TRBJ1-1; D remains ambiguous. This CDR3 contains 12 residues. Trimming pared 1 base from V and 8 bases from J, leaving 8 bases between. Germline V CDR1 and CDR2: SGHAT, FQNNGV. The CDR3 DNA reads as TGTGCCAGCAGCTTAGTCCAGGTCGAAGCTTTCTTT. This translates into CASSLVQVEAFF.

This chain connects TRBV6-1 to TRBJ1-3, with a tentative D call TRBD1 (5 bases). The ends were cut back, 2 bases at V and 5 bases at J, with 10 bases in the middle. The CDR3 length is 14 residues. Looked up from germline, CDR1 is MNHNS and CDR2 is SASEGT. As DNA, the CDR3 is TGTGCCAGCAGTGAAATTCAGGGTCGAAACACCATATATTTT. Protein: CASSEIQGRNTIYF.

The chain has TRBV30 and TRBJ1-2; D not resolved. From germline, CDR1 is GTSNPN and CDR2 SVGIG (reference sequence). Trimming cost V 2 bases and J 6 bases, with 13 bases left between them. This CDR3 contains 13 residues. In DNA, the CDR3 is TGTGCCTGGAGTTCTGGACGGCGGGATGGCTACACCTTC. Encoded protein: CAWSSGRRDGYTF.

A remark on this clone: The same CDR3 can be traced to other DNA sequences in this sample. CDR3 loop: CSVGETSGGSTDTQYF. The CDR3 nucleotides are TGCAGCGTTGGGGAGACTAGCGGGGGCAGCACAGATACGCAGTATTTT. The chain links TRBV29-1 to TRBJ2-3; 12 bases match TRBD2. This CDR3 spans 16 amino acids. V dropped 4 bases and J dropped 0; count of bases not matched to a gene: 5. Germline loops: CDR1 SQVTM, CDR2 ANQGSEA.